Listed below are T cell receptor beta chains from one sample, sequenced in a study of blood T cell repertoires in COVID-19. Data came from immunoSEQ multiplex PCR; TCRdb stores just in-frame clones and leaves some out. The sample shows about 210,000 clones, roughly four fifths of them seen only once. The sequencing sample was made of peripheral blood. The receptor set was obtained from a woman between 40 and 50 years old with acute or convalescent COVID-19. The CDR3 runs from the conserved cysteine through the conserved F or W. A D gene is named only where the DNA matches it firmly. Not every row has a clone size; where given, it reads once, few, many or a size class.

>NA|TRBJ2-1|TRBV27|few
TGTGCCTCACGTGAGGAAAGGGGTCCCCGGAATGAGCAGTTCTTC
CASREERGPRNEQFF
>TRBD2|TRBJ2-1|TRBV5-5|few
TGTGCCAGCAGCCCCTTCGGGGGGTACAATGAGCAGTTCTTC
CASSPFGGYNEQFF
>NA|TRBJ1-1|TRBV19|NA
TGTGCCAGTAGTATGACAGACCTTGAAGCTTTCTTT
CASSMTDLEAFF
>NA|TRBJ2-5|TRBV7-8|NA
TGTGCCAGCAGCTTGCGAACCCCGGGACATGTAGAGACCCAGTACTTC
CASSLRTPGHVETQYF
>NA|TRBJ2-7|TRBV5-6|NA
TGTGCCAGCAGCGGGCCCCCCTTTAGCGGAAAAACCTACGAGCAGTACTTC
CASSGPPFSGKTYEQYF
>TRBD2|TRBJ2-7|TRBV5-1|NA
TGCGCCAGCAGCTCCTCCGGGACTACTCCGAACGAGCAGTACTTC
CASSSSGTTPNEQYF
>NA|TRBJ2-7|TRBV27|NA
TGTGCCAGCAGCACGGGACTTACCCCCTACGAGCAGTACTTC
CASSTGLTPYEQYF
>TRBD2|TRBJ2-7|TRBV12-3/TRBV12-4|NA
TGTGCCAGCAGCCTACTAGCGTGGGAGCAGTACTTC
CASSLLAWEQYF
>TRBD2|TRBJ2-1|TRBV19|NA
TGTGCCAGTAGAACTAGCGGGACCGGTGAGCAGTTCTTC
CASRTSGTGEQFF
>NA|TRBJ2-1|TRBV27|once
TGTGCCAGCAGTTTAAAGCGGAGCTCCTACAATGAGCAGTTCTTC
CASSLKRSSYNEQFF
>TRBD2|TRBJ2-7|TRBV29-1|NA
TGCAGCGTGGGACCGCGACTAGCGGGGCGCGGCGAGCAGTACTTC
CSVGPRLAGRGEQYF
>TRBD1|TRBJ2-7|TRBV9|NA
TGTGCCAGCAGCGTACGACAGGGGGAAGTGGACGAGCAGTACTTC
CASSVRQGEVDEQYF
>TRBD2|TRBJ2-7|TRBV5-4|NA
TGTGCCAGCAGCCAACCTAGCGGGAGCTACGAGCAGTACTTC
CASSQPSGSYEQYF
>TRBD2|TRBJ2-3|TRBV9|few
TGTGCCAGCAGCCCTCGGACTAGCGGGAGCTCAGATACGCAGTATTTT
CASSPRTSGSSDTQYF
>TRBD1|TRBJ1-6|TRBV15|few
TGTGCCACCAGCCGACAGGGGGGAGGGTCACCCCTCCACTTT
CATSRQGGGSPLHF
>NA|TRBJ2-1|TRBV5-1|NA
TGCGCCAGCAGCCCGAGACAGCAGCCTAACAATGAGCAGTTCTTC
CASSPRQQPNNEQFF
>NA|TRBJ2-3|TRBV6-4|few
TGTGCCAGCAGTGACGAAACTACAGATACGCAGTATTTT
CASSDETTDTQYF
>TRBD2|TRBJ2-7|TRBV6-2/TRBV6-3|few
TGTGCCAGCAGTTACGGGAGCGGGGCGAGCTACGAGCAGTACTTC
CASSYGSGASYEQYF
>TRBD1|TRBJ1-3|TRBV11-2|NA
TGTGCCAGCAGCCCTGGACAGGTGACCTCTGGAAACACCATATATTTT
CASSPGQVTSGNTIYF
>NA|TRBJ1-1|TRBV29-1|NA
TGCAGCGTTGAAGATCGGGGTGTGCTTGGTGCTTTCTTT
CSVEDRGVLGAFF
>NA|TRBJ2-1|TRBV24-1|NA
TGTGCCACCAGTGATGAGACAGGTCCGGCCGATGAGCAGTTCTTC
CATSDETGPADEQFF
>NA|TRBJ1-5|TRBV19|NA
TGTGCCAGCAGGGATCCTAATCAGCCCCAGCATTTT
CASRDPNQPQHF
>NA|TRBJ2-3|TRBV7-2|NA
TGTGCCAGCAGCCCAGCGGGTAGCCTAGATACGCAGTATTTT
CASSPAGSLDTQYF
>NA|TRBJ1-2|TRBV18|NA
TGTGCCAGCTCACCGGGCGGGGCGAACTATGGCTACACCTTC
CASSPGGANYGYTF
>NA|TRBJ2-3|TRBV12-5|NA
TGTGCTAGTGGTTACAACACAGATACGCAGTATTTT
CASGYNTDTQYF
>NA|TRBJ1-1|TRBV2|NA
TGTGCCACAGGAGGGTGGAAGAACACTGAAGCTTTCTTT
CATGGWKNTEAFF
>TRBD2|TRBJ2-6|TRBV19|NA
TGTGCCAGTAGTAAGGCGGGGGGGAGCTCTGGGGCCAACGTCCTGACTTTC
CASSKAGGSSGANVLTF
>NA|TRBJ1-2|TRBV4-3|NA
TGCGCCAGCAGCCAACACGAAGGGGTGAACTATGGCTACACCTTC
CASSQHEGVNYGYTF
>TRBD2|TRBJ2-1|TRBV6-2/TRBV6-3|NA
TGTGCCAGCAGTTATAGCGGGAGCTACAATGAGCAGTTCTTC
CASSYSGSYNEQFF
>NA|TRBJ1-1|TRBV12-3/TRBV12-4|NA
TGTGCCAGCAGTTCAACAGGGAACACTGAAGCTTTCTTT
CASSSTGNTEAFF